The 6 T cell receptor beta chains in this list originate from one sample, sequenced in a study of blood T cell repertoires in COVID-19. TCRdb keeps only in-frame clones here, not all; method: immunoSEQ multiplex PCR. The table shows roughly 170,000 clones, with more than 75% occurring only once. What was sequenced was peripheral blood. The receptors were sampled from a man aged 40-50 years with active or convalescent COVID-19.

This chain connects TRBV30 to TRBJ2-2; D gene unclear. The germline CDR1 and CDR2 sequences are GTSNPN and SVGIG (reference sequence). This CDR3 region has 14 residues. V lost 3 bases to trimming and J lost 1 base, with 9 bases between them. CDR3 sequence (DNA): TGTGCCTGGAGCGAACTGGTGAACACCGGGGAGCTGTTTTTT. Translating it yields CAWSELVNTGELFF.

This clone was counted between two and nine times. V is TRBV30 and J is TRBJ1-1; 8 bases line up with TRBD1. CDR3 length: 14 residues. Germline V gene data show CDR1 as GTSNPN and CDR2 as SVGIG (reference sequence). The junction had 4 bases not matched to a gene; V was cut back by 3 bases and J by 1 base. CDR3 sequence reads: CAWSSGQGNTEAFF. The CDR3 coding sequence is TGTGCCTGGAGCTCAGGACAGGGGAACACTGAAGCTTTCTTT.

This clone was observed a handful of times. V is TRBV3-1 (or the pseudogene TRBV3-2) and J is TRBJ1-3; D gene uncertain. The germline V and J ends were trimmed by 4 bases and 0 bases, with 4 bases remaining between them. The CDR3 length is 13 residues. Germline V gene lookup returns CDR1 LGHDT and CDR2 YNNKEL (reference sequence). The CDR3 nucleotides read TGTGCCAGCAGCCGGAGCTCTGGAAACACCATATATTTT. This encodes CASSRSSGNTIYF.

The gene calls are TRBV11-3 and TRBJ1-1; the match to TRBD1 covers 7 bases. Trimming at V came to 1 base and at J to 1 base, leaving 9 bases not matched to a gene. Germline V CDR1 and CDR2: SGHNT, YENEEA. The CDR3 is made up of 17 amino acids. The CDR3 loop is CASSLVLGTVENTEAFF. The DNA of the CDR3 is TGTGCCAGCAGCTTAGTCTTAGGGACAGTTGAGAACACTGAAGCTTTCTTT.

The chain links TRBV5-3 to TRBJ2-1, with D possibly matching TRBD1 (5 bases). TRBV5-3 is an ORF, with its function uncertain. The CDR3 contains 13 residues. The V end was cut by 0 bases, the J end by 5 bases, with 6 bases between. DNA of the CDR3: TGTGCCAGAAGCTTGGGACAGCACAATGAGCAGTTCTTC. Protein: CARSLGQHNEQFF.

This chain connects TRBV19 to TRBJ2-2; possible D gene TRBD1, 6 bases. In germline, CDR1 is LNHDA, CDR2 SQIVND (reference sequence). V lost 6 bases and J 0 bases, leaving 11 bases between the germline ends. This CDR3 is built from 15 residues. CDR3 in DNA: TGTGCCAGTAGGGTCCGGGACACGAACACCGGGGAGCTGTTTTTT. Translating it yields CASRVRDTNTGELFF.